The present T cell receptor (beta chain) was sequenced within a study of T-cell reconstitution after alpha-beta-depleted transplantation in children. Findings and limits, study-wide: Two months or so post-transplant, alpha-beta T cells reportedly derived from several hundred expanded graft clones. Newly produced T cells mostly provided counts and TCRbeta diversity after one year, as hyperexpanded clones declined. Some patients' high day-60 TCRbeta diversity was attributed to recipient cells surviving conditioning.

In this sample, this clonotype turned up many times. Its target is unknown. This CDR3 spans 11 amino acids. Trimming left V 4 bases short and J 6 bases short, with 6 bases between. The V gene's germline CDR1 is SQVTM and CDR2 ANQGSEA. Using unique molecular identifiers, the investigators prepared the TCRbeta library. Each CDR3 protein is one row after TCRdb ran MiXCR on the PCR reads. The repertoire has about 200,000 distinct CDR3 sequences, roughly 6% of them found once; the top ten carry 4.5% to 5.5%. This clonotype was obtained from a girl less than two years old with combined immunodeficiency, due to receive a stem cell transplant. V and J are TRBV29-1 and TRBJ2-2; D unresolved. Sequenced here: PBMCs, sampled before TCRalphabeta/CD19-depleted stem cell transplant. DNA for the CDR3: TGCAGCGTTGCCGTATCCGGGGAGCTGTTTTTT. Protein product: CSVAVSGELFF.